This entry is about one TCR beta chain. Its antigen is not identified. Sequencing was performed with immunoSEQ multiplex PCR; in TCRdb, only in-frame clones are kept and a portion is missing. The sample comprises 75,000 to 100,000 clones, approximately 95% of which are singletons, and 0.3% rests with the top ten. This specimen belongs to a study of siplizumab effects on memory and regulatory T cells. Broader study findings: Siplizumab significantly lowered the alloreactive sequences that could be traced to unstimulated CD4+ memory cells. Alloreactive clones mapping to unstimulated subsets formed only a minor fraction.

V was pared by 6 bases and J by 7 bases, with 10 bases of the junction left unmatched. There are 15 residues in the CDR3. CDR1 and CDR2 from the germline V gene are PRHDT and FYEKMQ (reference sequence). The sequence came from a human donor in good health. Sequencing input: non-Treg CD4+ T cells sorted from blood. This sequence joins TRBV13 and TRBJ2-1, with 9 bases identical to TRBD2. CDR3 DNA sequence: TGTGCCAGCAGGCTAGCGGGGACTCCTAGGAATGAGCAGTTCTTC. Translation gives CASRLAGTPRNEQFF.